This T cell receptor beta chain is from a study of T cell responses to AZD1222 COVID-19 vaccine. The table came from immunoSEQ multiplex PCR; TCRdb's copy has only in-frame clones and leaves some out. The sample has approximately 200,000 clones, around 88% seen once. Trimming stripped 3 bases from V and 8 bases from J, with 7 bases between. The CDR3 length is 12 residues. The sequencing used peripheral blood, collected on day 0 of AZD1222 vaccination. The chain employs TRBV12-3 or TRBV12-4 and TRBJ1-4; no clear D. The clonotype was recovered from an adult in good health. CDR3: CASSFTGEKLFF. CDR3 in DNA: TGTGCCAGCAGTTTTACTGGAGAAAAACTGTTTTTT.